These 26 T cell receptor beta chains came from one sample sequenced in a study of blood T cell repertoires in COVID-19. This table comes from immunoSEQ multiplex PCR, and its TCRdb copy is limited to in-frame clones, with some not included. The data contain some 80,000 clones, about 86% of them singletons. Material: peripheral blood. The receptors originated from a woman older than 75 in a cohort sampled during active or convalescent COVID-19.

The chain has TRBV11-1 and TRBJ2-2; D perhaps matches TRBD1 (6 bases). V was trimmed by 3 bases and J by 0 bases, leaving 8 bases between them. CDR3 length: 15 amino acids. Germline V lookup: CDR1 SGHAT, CDR2 FQDESV (reference sequence). The CDR3 loop is CASSLTGPNTGELFF. DNA for the CDR3: TGTGCCAGCAGCTTGACAGGACCGAACACCGGGGAGCTGTTTTTT. Full variable domain (outside the CDR3, taken from reference TRBV11-1 and TRBJ2-2): EAEVAQSPRYKITEKSQAVAFWCDPISGHATLYWYRQILGQGPELLVQFQDESVVDDSQLPKDRFSAERLKGVDSTLKIQPAELGDSAMYLCASSLTGPNTGELFFGEGSRLTVL.

The chain recombines TRBV3-1 (or the pseudogene TRBV3-2) with TRBJ2-6; 7 bases align to TRBD2. V was clipped by 0 bases and J by 0 bases; unmatched bases: 2. Germline V lookup: CDR1 LGHDT, CDR2 YNNKEL (reference sequence). This CDR3 has 17 amino acids. CDR3 coding DNA: TGTGCCAGCAGCCAAGATCGGGGGGACTCTGGGGCCAACGTCCTGACTTTC. It is translated as CASSQDRGDSGANVLTF.

The chain joins TRBV3-1 (or the pseudogene TRBV3-2) to TRBJ1-5, with TRBD1 matching over 7 bases. V shed 5 bases and J 3 bases; nucleotides not matched to a gene: 7. CDR1 is LGHDT, CDR2 YNNKEL, per germline (reference sequence). The CDR3 is made up of 15 amino acids. The CDR3 reads CASSFGQVVNQPQHF. The CDR3 nucleotides read TGTGCCAGCAGCTTCGGACAGGTCGTCAATCAGCCCCAGCATTTT.

The rearrangement links TRBV4-1 to TRBJ1-4; possible D gene TRBD1, 6 bases. Germline CDR1 and CDR2: MGHRA and YSYEKL. This CDR3 comprises 19 residues. Deletions cut 3 bases from V and 4 bases from J, with 24 bases between. CDR3 sequence (DNA): TGCGCCAGCAGCCAGCATCCGGCCGGAAGGACAGCCGGTAATGAAAAACTGTTTTTT. Translating gives CASSQHPAGRTAGNEKLFF.

The gene calls are TRBV28 and TRBJ2-1; 8 bases fit TRBD2. Per the germline V gene, CDR1 is MDHEN and CDR2 is SYDVKM. CDR3 size: 15 residues. The V and J ends lost 2 bases and 4 bases, in that order; junction bases with no gene match: 4. The CDR3 spells CASSLISGTYNEQFF. CDR3 DNA: TGTGCCAGCAGTTTAATTAGCGGGACTTACAATGAGCAGTTCTTC. The full variable domain, in which reference TRBV28 and TRBJ2-1 provide the parts outside the CDR3, is DVKVTQSSRYLVKRTGEKVFLECVQDMDHENMFWYRQDPGLGLRLIYFSYDVKMKEKGDIPEGYSVSREKKERFSLILESASTNQTSMYLCASSLISGTYNEQFFGPGTRLTVL.

The J gene is TRBJ2-3, the V gene TRBV6-5, with a weak D call TRBD2 (5 bases). Germline assignment: CDR1 MNHEY and CDR2 SVGAGI. The CDR3 totals 14 residues. Trimming stripped 0 bases from V and 6 bases from J, with 10 bases between. The DNA for the CDR3 is TGTGCCAGCAGTTACTCGGAACGAGGGGATACGCAGTATTTT. Its translation: CASSYSERGDTQYF.

This chain's CDR3 is CASITRISMGEGWREQYV. In DNA form, the CDR3 reads TGTGCCAGCATCACAAGAATTTCCATGGGGGAGGGGTGGAGAGAGCAGTACGTC. This chain links TRBV4-2 with TRBJ2-7; TRBD2 aligns across 7 bases. J was trimmed by 7 bases and V by 7 bases; bases with no gene match: 25. The CDR3 contains 18 residues. Germline V CDR1 and CDR2: LGHNA, YNFKEQ.

The chain links TRBV7-2 to TRBJ2-2; D is unclear. Looked up from germline, CDR1 is SGHTA and CDR2 is FQGNSA. Trimming removed 5 bases at V and 0 bases at J, with 10 bases between. The CDR3 extends over 15 amino acids. The CDR3 nucleotides are TGTGCCAGCAGCCGTGGAGAGCCGAACACCGGGGAGCTGTTTTTT. Its protein is CASSRGEPNTGELFF.

The chain links TRBV14 to TRBJ1-1, with 7 bases that match TRBD1. Germline-derived CDR1 and CDR2 are SGHDN and FVKESK. V gave up 3 bases and J gave up 3 bases; unmatched junction bases: 1. This CDR3 is 13 amino acids long. The CDR3 reads CASSQGQHTEAFF. The DNA of the CDR3 is TGTGCCAGCAGCCAGGGACAGCACACTGAAGCTTTCTTT. The variable domain in full, completed from reference TRBV14 and TRBJ1-1, reads EAGVTQFPSHSVIEKGQTVTLRCDPISGHDNLYWYRRVMGKEIKFLLHFVKESKQDESGMPNNRFLAERTGGTYSTLKVQPAELEDSGVYFCASSQGQHTEAFFGQGTRLTVV.

This rearrangement joins TRBV11-2 to TRBJ1-1, with unresolved D. V was clipped by 3 bases and J by 8 bases, with 10 bases between them. This CDR3 comprises 12 residues. Looked up from germline, CDR1 is SGHAT and CDR2 is FQNNGV. The DNA for the CDR3 is TGTGCCAGCAGCTTCGCGGGCGGAGAAGCTTTCTTT. It is translated as CASSFAGGEAFF.

This chain joins TRBV5-6 and TRBJ1-1; D possibly corresponds to TRBD1 (5 bases). Germline CDR1 is SGHDT and CDR2 is YYEEEE. V dropped 4 bases and J dropped 7 bases, with 17 bases sitting between them. This CDR3 contains 14 residues. CDR3 bases: TGTGCCAGCAGCACGTCCAGGGATTTACTTGAAGCTTTCTTT. Encoded protein: CASSTSRDLLEAFF.

This clone was seen a single time. The rearrangement links TRBV5-1 to TRBJ2-5; D is uncertain. The CDR3 is made up of 13 amino acids. V dropped 0 bases and J dropped 7 bases, with 10 bases sitting between them. In germline, CDR1 is SGHRS, CDR2 YFSETQ. The CDR3 nucleotides are TGCGCCAGCAGCTTGGACAGCCCCACGACCCAGTACTTC. Amino acids: CASSLDSPTTQYF.

This clone has a handful of counts. This chain links TRBV12-3 or TRBV12-4 with TRBJ1-5, with TRBD1 matching over 8 bases. The CDR3 consists of 13 residues. V lost 4 bases to trimming and J lost 9 bases; unmatched junction nucleotides: 5. The CDR3 region is CASSWTGLGPQHF. As DNA, the CDR3 is TGTGCCAGCAGTTGGACAGGGTTAGGGCCCCAGCATTTT.

This chain joins TRBV10-3 and TRBJ1-1; 10 bases align to TRBD1. The CDR3 is 14 amino acids. Unmatched junction bases numbered 5, after V lost 4 bases and J lost 6 bases. Germline assignment: CDR1 ENHRY and CDR2 SYGVKD. The CDR3 region has the DNA TGTGCCATCAGTGCCCGGGACAGGGGACCTGAAGCTTTCTTT. Protein sequence: CAISARDRGPEAFF.

This clone appeared a single time. The chain combines TRBV11-1 with TRBJ2-2; 9 bases are a match to TRBD2. V lost 3 bases to trimming and J lost 4 bases; unmatched junction nucleotides: 3. Germline V gene data show CDR1 as SGHAT and CDR2 as FQDESV (reference sequence). The CDR3 runs 15 residues. CDR3 amino acids: CASSFSGSSTGELFF. The CDR3 DNA is TGTGCCAGCAGCTTTAGCGGGAGTAGCACCGGGGAGCTGTTTTTT.

The J gene is TRBJ1-2, the V gene TRBV18; D not certain. CDR1 KGHSH and CDR2 LQKENI come from the germline V gene. The CDR3 extends over 15 amino acids. V was cut by 6 bases and J by 6 bases, with 20 bases left in between. Here the CDR3 DNA reads TGTGCCAGCTCCCCTGAGCCCACGTATGAGGATGGCTACACCTTC. It codes for CASSPEPTYEDGYTF.

The V gene is TRBV7-9, the J gene TRBJ1-6; TRBD1 aligns across 7 bases. CDR3 size: 14 residues. The germline V gene encodes CDR1 SEHNR and CDR2 FQNEAQ (reference sequence). V shed 4 bases and J 7 bases; nucleotides not matched to a gene: 4. In nucleotides, the CDR3 is TGTGCCAGCAGCTCTGGGACAGTCAATTCACCCCTCCACTTT. Translation gives CASSSGTVNSPLHF.

This chain joins TRBV3-1 (or the pseudogene TRBV3-2) and TRBJ2-7; the match to TRBD2 covers 10 bases. The CDR3 contains 17 residues. Germline loops: CDR1 LGHDT, CDR2 YNNKEL (reference sequence). Trimming at V came to 1 base and at J to 3 bases, leaving 9 bases not matched to a gene. CDR3 region: CASSQAGGTSDYYEQYF. CDR3 coding DNA: TGTGCCAGCAGCCAAGCCGGCGGGACTAGCGACTACTACGAGCAGTACTTC.

V gene TRBV7-2 combines with J gene TRBJ1-1, with D possibly being TRBD1 (5 bases). V was clipped by 1 base and J by 4 bases, with 10 bases between them. The CDR3 sequence is 14 residues long. In germline, CDR1 is SGHTA, CDR2 FQGNSA. The DNA of the CDR3 is TGTGCCAGCAGCTTAGGGGGCCTAATCACTGAAGCTTTCTTT. This encodes CASSLGGLITEAFF.

This chain links TRBV16 with TRBJ2-2; TRBD1 might be the D (6 bases). Trimming left V 3 bases short and J 2 bases short, with 13 bases between. Germline V gene lookup returns CDR1 KGHSY and CDR2 FQNENV. This CDR3 has 16 residues. CDR3 residues: CASSHGQGLNTGELFF. The DNA for the CDR3 is TGTGCCAGCAGCCACGGGCAGGGGCTCAACACCGGGGAGCTGTTTTTT.

The V call is TRBV9, the J call TRBJ2-1; D possibly corresponds to TRBD2 (5 bases). The CDR3 is 15 residues long. Germline lookup yields CDR1 SGDLS and CDR2 YYNGEE. The V and J ends lost 0 bases and 2 bases respectively, with 9 bases between them. In DNA form, the CDR3 reads TGTGCCAGCAGCGTAGTGCTGGGAGCCTACAATGAGCAGTTCTTC. It encodes CASSVVLGAYNEQFF.

CDR3 sequence (DNA): TGTGCCAGCAGTGAACAGACTAGCGGGGGAAACAATGAGCAGTTCTTC. The encoded protein is CASSEQTSGGNNEQFF. The chain joins TRBV6-4 to TRBJ2-1; TRBD2 matches at 12 bases. CDR1 is MRHNA, CDR2 SNTAGT, per germline. The trim removed 3 bases at V and 5 bases at J, leaving 5 bases unmatched. CDR3 length: 16 amino acids.

The chain employs TRBV5-1 and TRBJ1-1; no firm D call. Germline CDR1 is SGHRS and CDR2 is YFSETQ. V was shortened by 4 bases and J by 6 bases, with 13 bases between the two germline ends. The CDR3 totals 13 residues. CDR3 bases: TGCGCCAGCAGCCCCGTGGTGGGCGCTGAAGCTTTCTTT. The encoded protein is CASSPVVGAEAFF.

The rearrangement links TRBV6-6 to TRBJ2-5; TRBD1 matches 12 bases. Germline V gene sequence: CDR1 MNHNY, CDR2 SVGAGI (reference sequence). Unmatched junction bases numbered 11, after V lost 7 bases and J lost 5 bases. CDR3 length: 16 residues. As DNA, the CDR3 is TGTGCCAGCACGAAACCCGGGACAGGGGGCCCCGAGACCCAGTACTTC. Encoded protein: CASTKPGTGGPETQYF.

The chain combines TRBV5-6 with TRBJ2-3; weak D call: TRBD2 (6 bases). The CDR3 length is 15 residues. Trimming pared 1 base from V and 0 bases from J, leaving 9 bases between. From germline, CDR1 is SGHDT and CDR2 YYEEEE. CDR3 DNA: TGTGCCAGCAGCTTGTCGGGGACTAGCACAGATACGCAGTATTTT. Its protein product is CASSLSGTSTDTQYF. The full variable domain, with the rest looked up from reference TRBV5-6 and TRBJ2-3, is DAGVTQSPTHLIKTRGQQVTLRCSPKSGHDTVSWYQQALGQGPQFIFQYYEEEERQRGNFPDRFSGHQFPNYSSELNVNALLLGDSALYLCASSLSGTSTDTQYFGPGTRLTVL.

In this sample, this clone turned up once. Here the CDR3 DNA reads TGTGCCAGCAGCGTAGTTGAGGGAGGGCAGGAGACCCAGTACTTC. Residues: CASSVVEGGQETQYF. The chain carries TRBV9 and TRBJ2-5, with 7 bases fitting TRBD2. CDR1 is SGDLS, CDR2 YYNGEE, per germline. The CDR3 totals 15 residues. The J segment lost 5 bases and the V segment lost 0 bases, leaving 7 bases of the junction unmatched.